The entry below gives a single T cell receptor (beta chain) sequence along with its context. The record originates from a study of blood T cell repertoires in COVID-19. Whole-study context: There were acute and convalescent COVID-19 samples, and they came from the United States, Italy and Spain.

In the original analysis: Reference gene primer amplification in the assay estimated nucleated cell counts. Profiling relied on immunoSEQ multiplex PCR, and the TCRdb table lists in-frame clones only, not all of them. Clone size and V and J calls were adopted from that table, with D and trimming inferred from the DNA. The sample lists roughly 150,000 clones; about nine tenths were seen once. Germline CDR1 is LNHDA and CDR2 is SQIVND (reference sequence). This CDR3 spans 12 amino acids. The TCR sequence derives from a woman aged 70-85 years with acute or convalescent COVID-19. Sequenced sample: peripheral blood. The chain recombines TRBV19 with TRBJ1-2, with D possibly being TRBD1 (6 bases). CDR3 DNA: TGTAGCACAGGGCTACCGGGGTATGGCTACACCTTC. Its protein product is CSTGLPGYGYTF.